This T cell receptor (beta chain) was captured by sequencing in a study of T-cell reconstitution after alpha-beta-depleted transplantation in children. Preparation of the TCRbeta library used unique molecular identifiers. TCRdb reanalysed the PCR reads using MiXCR and keeps one entry per CDR3 protein. The repertoire includes roughly 100,000 distinct CDR3 sequences, roughly 8% of them detected once, and 5.5% to 8.5% sits in the top ten. This clonotype was counted between two and nine times. This CDR3 is 15 amino acids long. Germline values: CDR1 DFQATT, CDR2 SNEGSKA (reference sequence). Trimming at V came to 0 bases and at J to 1 base, leaving 3 bases not matched to a gene.

Sample: PBMCs from the stem cell graft donor, taken from the stem cell graft. This rearrangement joins TRBV20-1 to TRBJ2-7; 10 bases line up with TRBD1. The receptor's source is a human donor who donated a stem cell graft to a child with congenital amegakaryocytic thrombocytopenia. The CDR3 sequence is CSARDQGQGSYEQYF. In DNA form, the CDR3 reads TGCAGTGCTAGAGATCAGGGACAGGGGTCCTACGAGCAGTACTTC.